Described below is a single T cell receptor (beta chain) sequence and its context. These data belong to a study of blood T cell repertoires in COVID-19. This CDR3 is 15 amino acids long. The V end lost 3 bases, the J end lost 7 bases, and 16 bases lay between the germline ends. Germline CDR1 SGDLS, CDR2 YYNGEE. Original processing methods: Using reference gene primer amplification, nucleated cell counts were estimated. Sequenced by immunoSEQ multiplex PCR; TCRdb stores in-frame clones only, minus some. V, J and clone size were drawn from that table, and D and trimming were deduced from the DNA. The sample yields fewer than 90,000 clones, 86% seen once.

The origin of this receptor is a man aged 25 to 40 with acute or convalescent COVID-19. This sequence joins TRBV9 and TRBJ1-4; D is perhaps TRBD1 (6 bases). The sequencing input was peripheral blood. The CDR3 is CASSDTGSGGEKLFF. The CDR3 coding sequence is TGTGCCAGCAGCGACACAGGGAGCGGCGGTGAAAAACTGTTTTTT.